The clone carrying this TCR beta chain has only a few counts. Its antigen is undetermined. As the sequencing template, cDNA was produced by extracting RNA and reverse transcribing it. Only in-frame clones appear in the TCRdb table, and some are missing; sequencing was by immunoSEQ multiplex PCR. The data show about 220,000 clones, under 60% seen once. The source of the sample is a study of CD8+ T cells in alopecia areata. Broader study findings: Clarity of TCR sharing across patients fell short of that in mice, possibly HLA-related.

Stated treatment: oral pan-JAK inhibitor, 5-10 mg twice daily. PBMCs were stained for CD3, CD4 and CD8, and CD4+ and CD8+ T cells were sorted. The CDR3 extends over 15 amino acids. V gave up 6 bases and J gave up 3 bases, with 19 bases separating them. Germline values: CDR1 SGHDT, CDR2 YYEEEE. The material was CD4+ T cells sorted from blood, obtained at week 4, from a patient treated with tofacitinib. The clonotype originates from a human donor with alopecia areata. V usage is TRBV5-6 and J usage is TRBJ2-7; weak D call: TRBD2 (6 bases). The CDR3 sequence is CASNSLGTRSYEQYF. DNA for the CDR3: TGTGCCAGCAACTCCCTTGGGACTCGGAGCTACGAGCAGTACTTC.